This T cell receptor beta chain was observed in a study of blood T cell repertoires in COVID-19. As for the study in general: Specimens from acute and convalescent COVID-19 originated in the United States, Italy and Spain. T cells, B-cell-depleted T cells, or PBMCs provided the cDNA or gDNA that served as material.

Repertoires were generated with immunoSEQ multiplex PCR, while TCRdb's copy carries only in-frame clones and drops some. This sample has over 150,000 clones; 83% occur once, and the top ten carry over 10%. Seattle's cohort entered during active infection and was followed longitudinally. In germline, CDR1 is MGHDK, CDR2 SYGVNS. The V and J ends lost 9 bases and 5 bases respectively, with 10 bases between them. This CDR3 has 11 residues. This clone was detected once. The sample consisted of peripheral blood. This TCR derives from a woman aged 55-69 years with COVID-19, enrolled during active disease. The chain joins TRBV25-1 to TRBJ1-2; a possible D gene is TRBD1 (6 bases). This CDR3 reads CASGTSYGYTF. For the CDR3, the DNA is TGTGCCAGTGGGACAAGTTATGGCTACACCTTC.